This TCR beta chain was recorded in a study of blood T cell repertoires in COVID-19. This table comes from immunoSEQ multiplex PCR, and its TCRdb copy is limited to in-frame clones, with some not included. The sample holds 300,000 or so clones, roughly nine tenths seen once. V was shortened by 1 base and J by 7 bases, with 14 bases between the two germline ends. Per germline, CDR1 SGHTA and CDR2 FQGNSA. The CDR3 extends over 16 amino acids. This chain links TRBV7-2 with TRBJ1-6; D gene unclear. This receptor was taken from a woman in her thirties who had recovered from COVID-19. Sequenced material: PBMCs or T cells enriched from blood (not recorded which). The CDR3 here is CASSLGGPSWNSPLHF. CDR3 nucleotide sequence: TGTGCCAGCAGCTTAGGAGGTCCTAGCTGGAATTCACCCCTCCACTTT.